Listed here is a single TCR beta chain. This specimen belongs to a study of blood T cell repertoires in COVID-19. Study as a whole: Sites in the United States, Italy and Spain provided acute and convalescent COVID-19 samples. Nucleic acid was either cDNA or gDNA, and it came from T cells, B-cell-depleted T cells, or PBMCs.

Original handling: Amplification of reference gene primers was used by the study to estimate nucleated cell counts. TCRdb's table, derived via immunoSEQ multiplex PCR, lists solely in-frame clones and lacks some. V, J and clone size reflect that table, while D and trimming were determined from the DNA. The sample carries over 55,000 clones, around 90% recorded once. Trimming removed 5 bases from V and 4 bases from J, with 14 bases in between. The CDR3 extends over 14 amino acids. Germline V lookup: CDR1 SNHLY, CDR2 FYNNEI. This TCR derives from a human donor with active COVID-19. The donor label of this sample is uncertain. Sequencing used peripheral blood. V is TRBV2 and J is TRBJ1-2; no definite D call. In DNA form, the CDR3 reads TGTGCCAGCAGTCCTCTCGGAGGCGTCTATGGCTACACCTTC. Its protein is CASSPLGGVYGYTF.